This T cell receptor (beta chain) was recovered during a study of cytomegalovirus exposure and HLA in healthy donors. Study-level findings and limits: Across donors, most TCRs were seen rarely, yet some public ones were widespread.

Germline CDR1 SGHRS, CDR2 YFSETQ. The V gene end was trimmed by 0 bases and the J gene end by 7 bases; junction bases not matched to a gene: 3. CDR3 length equals 14 residues. Each donor was healthy, and each was a bone marrow donor. Primers included in the PCR were 60 Vbeta and 13 Jbeta primers. Assay: immunoSEQ multiplex PCR; the TCRdb copy retains only in-frame clones and omits some. The repertoire includes under 130,000 clones, around 73% of them detected once, and around 1.2% sits in the top ten. In regard to this clone: Its antigen remains unknown.

Source material: PBMCs. J is TRBJ2-2 and V is TRBV5-1; TRBD1 matches 7 bases. This receptor was identified in a man younger than 40 in good health and CMV-seronegative. The CDR3 protein is CASSLGQGDGELFF. DNA for the CDR3: TGCGCCAGCAGCTTGGGACAGGGTGACGGGGAGCTGTTTTTT.